This is a list of T cell receptor beta chains from one sample in a study of cytomegalovirus exposure and HLA in healthy donors. TCRdb's table, derived via immunoSEQ multiplex PCR, lists solely in-frame clones and lacks some. The repertoire holds about 140,000 clones, with about 80% as singletons. Specimen: PBMCs. These TCRs come from a man aged 40-49 years in good health and CMV-seronegative. The CDR3 runs from the conserved cysteine through the conserved F or W. D genes are given only for firm matches. Size values are once, few and many counts, or a class for expanded clones, and some rows have none.

d_gene,v_gene,j_gene,abundance,CDR3nt,CDR3aa
.,TRBV7-2,TRBJ1-1,few,TGTGCCAGCAGCCCTGGGCGGGGGAAGAACACTGAAGCTTTCTTT,CASSPGRGKNTEAFF
.,TRBV4-1,TRBJ1-5,.,TGCGCCAGCAGCCAACTAGCCTATAGCAATCAGCCCCAGCATTTT,CASSQLAYSNQPQHF
.,TRBV9,TRBJ2-2,.,TGTGCCAGCAGCGCGGTGTCAGGGGGGACCGGGGAGCTGTTTTTT,CASSAVSGGTGELFF
TRBD1,TRBV6-6,TRBJ2-2,.,TGTGCCAGCAGTTACACAGGGGCGGACACCGGGGAGCTGTTTTTT,CASSYTGADTGELFF
.,TRBV7-2,TRBJ2-5,.,TGTGCCAGCAGCTTAGTTGCGGGGGCGGGAGAGACCCAGTACTTC,CASSLVAGAGETQYF
TRBD2,TRBV10-2,TRBJ2-3,.,TGCGCCAGCAGCATAGCGGGGTTAGAGGATACGCAGTATTTT,CASSIAGLEDTQYF
.,TRBV27,TRBJ2-7,once,TGTGCCAGCAACGACCCCAGGGCAGGCCTCTCCTACGAGCAGTACTTC,CASNDPRAGLSYEQYF
.,TRBV30,TRBJ2-7,.,TGTGCCTGGAGTGCGCAGGCCTACGAGCAGTACTTC,CAWSAQAYEQYF
.,TRBV18,TRBJ2-7,.,TGTGCCAGCTCACCCGATCTAACTTCCGGGTCCTCCTACGAGCAGTACTTC,CASSPDLTSGSSYEQYF
.,TRBV5-6,TRBJ2-2,.,TGTGCCAGCAGCCCACAGACACGGACCGGGGAGCTGTTTTTT,CASSPQTRTGELFF
TRBD1,TRBV29-1,TRBJ2-1,.,TGCAGCGTTTCTCGGACAGGGAGCTCCTACAATGAGCAGTTCTTC,CSVSRTGSSYNEQFF
.,TRBV4-1,TRBJ1-5,.,TGCGCCAGCAGCCAAGATGGGGAACAGGTAGACGCGAATCAGCCCCAGCATTTT,CASSQDGEQVDANQPQHF
TRBD1,TRBV29-1,TRBJ2-7,.,TGCAGCGTTAGGCAGGGGGTGGGGTACGAGCAGTACTTC,CSVRQGVGYEQYF
TRBD2,TRBV18,TRBJ2-3,few,TGTGCCAGCTCACCCCGGACTAGCGGGAGCGCAGATACGCAGTATTTT,CASSPRTSGSADTQYF
TRBD1,TRBV7-8,TRBJ1-2,.,TGTGCCAGCAGCGTAACAGGGGCGATCCATGGCTACACCTTC,CASSVTGAIHGYTF
.,TRBV5-4,TRBJ2-3,few,TGTGCCAGCAGGCGGGGATCAGCGAGCACAGATACGCAGTATTTT,CASRRGSASTDTQYF
.,TRBV9,TRBJ2-3,few,TGTGCCAGCAGCGTAGGTAACTATTACACAGATACGCAGTATTTT,CASSVGNYYTDTQYF
TRBD2,TRBV10-3,TRBJ2-3,few,TGTGCCATCAGTGAGTTGGAGACTAGCGGGCAAGAAGGAGATACGCAGTATTTT,CAISELETSGQEGDTQYF
TRBD1,TRBV30,TRBJ1-6,.,TGTGCCCGGGGGACAGGGTGGAATTCACCCCTCCACTTT,CARGTGWNSPLHF
.,TRBV30,TRBJ1-5,.,TGTGCCTGGAGTGTTGACTTCAATCAGCCCCAGCATTTT,CAWSVDFNQPQHF
.,TRBV19,TRBJ2-5,.,TGTGCCAGTAGTATGCAGTACCAAGAGACCCAGTACTTC,CASSMQYQETQYF
.,TRBV5-4,TRBJ1-6,.,TGTGCCAGCAGCTCCCCTTTCCGGGATTCACCCCTCCACTTT,CASSSPFRDSPLHF
TRBD1,TRBV2,TRBJ1-1,.,TGTGCCAGCGAATACACGCGACAGGGTGAAGCTTTCTTT,CASEYTRQGEAFF
TRBD1,TRBV7-9,TRBJ1-2,.,TGTGCCAGCAGCCCGGGGACAGTCTATGGCTACACCTTC,CASSPGTVYGYTF
.,TRBV5-4,TRBJ1-6,.,TGTGCCAGCAGCCTTCCTAACAGTCTCCTCCACTTT,CASSLPNSLLHF
.,TRBV5-4,TRBJ2-1,.,TGTGCCAGCAGTAAGCCGGGAAGCGGATTCTACGAGCAGTTCTTC,CASSKPGSGFYEQFF
.,TRBV7-8,TRBJ2-1,.,TGTGCCAGCAGCTTATTCGGGGTTGGTGAGCAGTTCTTC,CASSLFGVGEQFF
TRBD1,TRBV9,TRBJ2-1,.,TGTGCCAGCAGCGCTGAGGGACAGGGGTTTGGTGAGCAGTTCTTC,CASSAEGQGFGEQFF
.,TRBV5-4,TRBJ1-1,.,TGTGCCAGCAGCGGCCGGGACAAGAACACTGAAGCTTTCTTT,CASSGRDKNTEAFF
TRBD1,TRBV30,TRBJ2-2,.,TGTGCCTGGAGGGGGACAGGGAACACCGGGGAGCTGTTTTTT,CAWRGTGNTGELFF
.,TRBV4-3,TRBJ2-5,once,TGCGCCAGCAGCCAAGATTCGTTGCGTCCTCAGTACTTC,CASSQDSLRPQYF
TRBD2,TRBV5-1,TRBJ2-5,.,TGCGCCAGCAGCAACAACCCGGGACTAGCGAGAGAGACCCAGTACTTC,CASSNNPGLARETQYF
TRBD1,TRBV5-1,TRBJ1-1,.,TGCGCCAGCAGCTTGGTCCCAGGGGGAACTGAAGCTTTCTTT,CASSLVPGGTEAFF
TRBD1,TRBV7-8,TRBJ1-2,.,TGTGCCAGCAGCTTAGCGGGACAGGGGGCGAATAACTATGGCTACACCTTC,CASSLAGQGANNYGYTF
.,TRBV6-1,TRBJ1-6,.,TGTGCCAGCAAACTTGAGACAGGTTCAAGATCACCCCTCCACTTT,CASKLETGSRSPLHF
TRBD2,TRBV5-6,TRBJ2-2,.,TGTGCCAGCAGCCTGGGACTAGCGGGGTTGAACACCGGGGAGCTGTTTTTT,CASSLGLAGLNTGELFF
.,TRBV6-4,TRBJ2-2,.,TGTGCCAGCAGTCCTTCTAGCGCAGTCGGGGAGCTGTTTTTT,CASSPSSAVGELFF
.,TRBV12-2,TRBJ1-5,.,TGTGCAAGTCGCTTAGGGGAGCGAAGGGTATCGCAGCCCCAGCATTTT,CASRLGERRVSQPQHF
.,TRBV4-1,TRBJ2-7,.,TGCGCCAGCAGCCAAGTTGAGAGCTCCTACGAGCAGTACTTC,CASSQVESSYEQYF
TRBD1,TRBV5-5,TRBJ1-4,few,TGTGCCAGCAGCTTGCCGCAAGACAGGGCTGCTAATGAAAAACTGTTTTTT,CASSLPQDRAANEKLFF
.,TRBV10-1,TRBJ2-2,.,TGCGCCAGCAGTGAGTCCGGCCGACAATCGGACACCGGGGAGCTGTTTTTT,CASSESGRQSDTGELFF
.,TRBV5-1,TRBJ2-3,.,TGCGCCAGCTCGTCAGGGGGCACAGATACGCAGTATTTT,CASSSGGTDTQYF
.,TRBV10-1,TRBJ2-1,once,TGCGCCAGCAGTGAGTCAGGTATCAATGCCGGGGTCTTC,CASSESGINAGVF
.,TRBV5-1,TRBJ1-2,.,TGCGCCAGCAGCTCGGACACTTTCTATGGCTACACCTTC,CASSSDTFYGYTF
.,TRBV5-1,TRBJ1-1,once,TGCGCCAGCAGCCCAGCGGGACCAACCTGGGCTGAAGCTTTCTTT,CASSPAGPTWAEAFF
TRBD2,TRBV13,TRBJ2-5,few,TGTGCCAGCAGCTTAGGGGGGGGGCAAGAGACCCAGTACTTC,CASSLGGGQETQYF
.,TRBV7-9,TRBJ2-3,.,TGTGCCAGCAGCTTCTGGGGGCGAGACACAGATACGCAGTATTTT,CASSFWGRDTDTQYF
TRBD1,TRBV6-5,TRBJ1-2,.,TGTGCCAGCATTAAACAGGGGGGCGCTAACTATGGCTACACCTTC,CASIKQGGANYGYTF
TRBD2,TRBV10-1,TRBJ2-7,.,TGCGCCAGCAGTCGAGAGCGGGGGGGCCGCTACGAGCAGTACTTC,CASSRERGGRYEQYF
.,TRBV29-1,TRBJ1-2,.,TGCAGCACGGGGAGCTACACCTTC,CSTGSYTF
TRBD1,TRBV5-1,TRBJ1-6,.,TGCGCCAGCAGCTCACCCGAACAGGGGCCCTCCCATAATTCACCCCTCCACTTT,CASSSPEQGPSHNSPLHF
.,TRBV18,TRBJ2-3,.,TGTGCCAGCTCACCACCGGTCAAGCTGACAGATACGCAGTATTTT,CASSPPVKLTDTQYF
TRBD1,TRBV7-8,TRBJ1-1,.,TGTGCCAGCAGCTTATCTCAGGGGGCGTCCACTGAAGCTTTCTTT,CASSLSQGASTEAFF
.,TRBV2,TRBJ1-1,.,TGTGCCAGCACGGAGTCGGTCCGTACTGAAGCTTTCTTT,CASTESVRTEAFF
TRBD1,TRBV23-1,TRBJ1-1,.,TGCGCCAGCAGTCAATCAGCCCCGAAAAACGTCCCGGGACAGGGAATGAACACTGAAGCTTTCTTT,CASSQSAPKNVPGQGMNTEAFF
.,TRBV28,TRBJ1-2,.,TGTGCCAGCAGTTTCTCTTACTATGGCTACACCTTC,CASSFSYYGYTF
TRBD1,TRBV28,TRBJ1-3,few,TGTGCCAGCGGCAGGGACAGGGGGCCTGGAAACACCATATATTTT,CASGRDRGPGNTIYF